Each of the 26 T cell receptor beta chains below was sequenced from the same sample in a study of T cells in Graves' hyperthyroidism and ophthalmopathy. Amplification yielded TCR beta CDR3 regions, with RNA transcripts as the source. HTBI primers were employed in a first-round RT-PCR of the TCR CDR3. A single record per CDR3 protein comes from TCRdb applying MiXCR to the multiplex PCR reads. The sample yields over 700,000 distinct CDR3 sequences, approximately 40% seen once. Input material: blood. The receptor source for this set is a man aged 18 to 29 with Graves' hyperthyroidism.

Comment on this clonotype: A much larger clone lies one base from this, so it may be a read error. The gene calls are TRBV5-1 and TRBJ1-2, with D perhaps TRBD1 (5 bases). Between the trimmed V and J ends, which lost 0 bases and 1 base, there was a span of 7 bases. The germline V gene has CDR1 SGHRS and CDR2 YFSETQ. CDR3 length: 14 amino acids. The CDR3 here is CASSLARVNYGYTF. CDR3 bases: TGCGCCAGCAGCTTGGCCAGGGTTAACTATGGCTACACCTTC.

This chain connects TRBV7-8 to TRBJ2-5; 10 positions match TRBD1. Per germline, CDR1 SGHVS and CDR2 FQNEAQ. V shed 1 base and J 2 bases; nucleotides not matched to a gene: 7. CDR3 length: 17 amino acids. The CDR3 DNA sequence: TGTGCCAGCAGCTTAGGGACTCCGGGACAGGGGCAAGAGACCCAGTACTTC. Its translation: CASSLGTPGQGQETQYF.

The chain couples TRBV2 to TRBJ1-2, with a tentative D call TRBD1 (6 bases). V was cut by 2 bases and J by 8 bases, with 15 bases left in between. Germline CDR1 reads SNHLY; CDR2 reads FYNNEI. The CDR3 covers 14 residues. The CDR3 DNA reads TGTGCCAGCAGTGAATATGGGCAGGGGATCGGCTACACCTTC. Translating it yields CASSEYGQGIGYTF.

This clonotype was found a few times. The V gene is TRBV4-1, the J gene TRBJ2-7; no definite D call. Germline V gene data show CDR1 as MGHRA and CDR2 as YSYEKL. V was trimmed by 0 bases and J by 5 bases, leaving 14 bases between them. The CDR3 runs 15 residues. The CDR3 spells CASSQDLGLRNEQYF. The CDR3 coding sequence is TGCGCCAGCAGCCAAGATCTTGGGCTACGTAACGAGCAGTACTTC.

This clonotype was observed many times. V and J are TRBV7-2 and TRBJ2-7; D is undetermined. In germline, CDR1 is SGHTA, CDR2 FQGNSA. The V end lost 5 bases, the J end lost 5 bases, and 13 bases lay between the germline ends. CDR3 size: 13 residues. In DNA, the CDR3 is TGTGCCAGCAGCAGAGCGTTAAATAACGAGCAGTACTTC. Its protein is CASSRALNNEQYF.

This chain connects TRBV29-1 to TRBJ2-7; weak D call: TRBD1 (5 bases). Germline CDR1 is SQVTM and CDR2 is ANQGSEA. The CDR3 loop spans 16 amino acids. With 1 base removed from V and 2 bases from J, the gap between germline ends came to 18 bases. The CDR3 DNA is TGCAGCGTTGAAGTACCAGGGAAGTTACACCCCTACGAGCAGTACTTC. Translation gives CSVEVPGKLHPYEQYF.

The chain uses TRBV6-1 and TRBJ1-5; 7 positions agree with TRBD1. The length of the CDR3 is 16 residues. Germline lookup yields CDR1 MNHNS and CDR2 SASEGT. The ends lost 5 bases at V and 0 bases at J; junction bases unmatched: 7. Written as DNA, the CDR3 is TGTGCCAGCAGTCCCCGGGGGACAGATAGCAATCAGCCCCAGCATTTT. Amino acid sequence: CASSPRGTDSNQPQHF.

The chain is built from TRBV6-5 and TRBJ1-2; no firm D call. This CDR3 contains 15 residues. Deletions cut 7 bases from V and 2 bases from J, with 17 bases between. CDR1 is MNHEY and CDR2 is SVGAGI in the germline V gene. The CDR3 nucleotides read TGTGCCAGCAACCCGGCAGGACGGAGAAACTATGGCTACACCTTC. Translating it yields CASNPAGRRNYGYTF.

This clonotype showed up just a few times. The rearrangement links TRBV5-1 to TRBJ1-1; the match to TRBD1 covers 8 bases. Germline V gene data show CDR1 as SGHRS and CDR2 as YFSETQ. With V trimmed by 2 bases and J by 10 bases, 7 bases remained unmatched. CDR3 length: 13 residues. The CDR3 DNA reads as TGCGCCAGCAGCTTTCAGGGGGCTCAGGTAGCTTTCTTT. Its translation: CASSFQGAQVAFF.

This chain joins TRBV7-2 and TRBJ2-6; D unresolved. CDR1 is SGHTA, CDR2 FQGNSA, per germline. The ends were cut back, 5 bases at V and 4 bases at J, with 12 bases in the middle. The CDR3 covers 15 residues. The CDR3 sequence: CASSVQSEGANVLTF. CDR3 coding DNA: TGTGCCAGCAGCGTCCAGTCCGAGGGGGCCAACGTCCTGACTTTC.

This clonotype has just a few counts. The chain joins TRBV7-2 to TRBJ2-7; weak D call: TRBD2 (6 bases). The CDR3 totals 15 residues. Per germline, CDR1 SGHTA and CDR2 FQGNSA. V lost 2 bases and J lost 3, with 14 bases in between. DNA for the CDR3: TGTGCCAGCAGCTTATGGGCGGGCGGGAACTACGAGCAGTACTTC. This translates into CASSLWAGGNYEQYF.

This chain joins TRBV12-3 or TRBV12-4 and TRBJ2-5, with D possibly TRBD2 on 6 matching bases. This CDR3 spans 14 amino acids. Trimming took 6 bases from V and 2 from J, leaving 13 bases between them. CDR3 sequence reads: CASRVHGRQETQYF. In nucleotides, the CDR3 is TGTGCCAGCAGGGTGCACGGGAGACAAGAGACCCAGTACTTC.

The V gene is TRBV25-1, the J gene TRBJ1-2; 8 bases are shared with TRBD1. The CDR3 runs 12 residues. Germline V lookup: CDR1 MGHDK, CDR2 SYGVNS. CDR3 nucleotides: TGTGCTAGATCGGGACAGGTCTATGGCTACACCTTC. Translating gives CARSGQVYGYTF.

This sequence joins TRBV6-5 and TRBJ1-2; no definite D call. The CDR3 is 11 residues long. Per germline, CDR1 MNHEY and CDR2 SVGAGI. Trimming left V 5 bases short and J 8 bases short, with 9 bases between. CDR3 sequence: CASSDLHGYTF. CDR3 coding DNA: TGTGCCAGCAGTGACTTACACGGCTACACCTTC.

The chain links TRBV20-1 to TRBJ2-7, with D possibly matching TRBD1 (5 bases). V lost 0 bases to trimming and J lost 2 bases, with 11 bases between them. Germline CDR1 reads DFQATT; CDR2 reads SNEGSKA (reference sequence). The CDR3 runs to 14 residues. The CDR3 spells CSARDHRPTYEQYF. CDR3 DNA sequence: TGCAGTGCTAGAGATCACAGGCCGACCTACGAGCAGTACTTC.

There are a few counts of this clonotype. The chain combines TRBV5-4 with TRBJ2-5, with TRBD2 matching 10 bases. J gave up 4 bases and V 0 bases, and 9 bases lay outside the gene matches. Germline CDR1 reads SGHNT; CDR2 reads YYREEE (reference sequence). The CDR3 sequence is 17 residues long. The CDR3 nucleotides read TGTGCCAGCAGCTTGGAGGATCTAGCGGGAGTCGTAGAGACCCAGTACTTC. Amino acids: CASSLEDLAGVVETQYF.

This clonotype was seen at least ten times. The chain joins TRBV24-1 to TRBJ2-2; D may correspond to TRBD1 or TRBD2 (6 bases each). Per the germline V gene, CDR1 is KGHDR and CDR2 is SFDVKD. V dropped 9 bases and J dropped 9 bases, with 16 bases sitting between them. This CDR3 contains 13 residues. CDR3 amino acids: CATRGTGTRELFF. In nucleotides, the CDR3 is TGTGCCACCCGGGGTACAGGGACTCGGGAGCTGTTTTTT.

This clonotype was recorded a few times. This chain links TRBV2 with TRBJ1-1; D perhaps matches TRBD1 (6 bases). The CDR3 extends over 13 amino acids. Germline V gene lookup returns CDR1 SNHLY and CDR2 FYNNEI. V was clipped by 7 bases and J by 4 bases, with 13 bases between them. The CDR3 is CASTRTEGTEAFF. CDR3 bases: TGTGCCAGCACTAGGACAGAGGGCACTGAAGCTTTCTTT.

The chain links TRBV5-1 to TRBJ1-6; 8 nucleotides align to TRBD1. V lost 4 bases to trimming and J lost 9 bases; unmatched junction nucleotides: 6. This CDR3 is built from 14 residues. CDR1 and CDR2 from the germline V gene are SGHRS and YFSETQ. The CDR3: CASSETGASSPLHF. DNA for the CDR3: TGCGCCAGCAGCGAGACAGGGGCCAGTTCACCCCTCCACTTT.

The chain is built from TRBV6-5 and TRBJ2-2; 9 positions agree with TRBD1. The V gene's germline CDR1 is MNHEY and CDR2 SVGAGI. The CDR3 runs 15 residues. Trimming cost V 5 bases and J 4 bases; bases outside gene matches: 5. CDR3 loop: CASSGQGLGTGELFF. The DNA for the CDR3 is TGTGCCAGCAGTGGACAGGGGCTGGGCACCGGGGAGCTGTTTTTT.

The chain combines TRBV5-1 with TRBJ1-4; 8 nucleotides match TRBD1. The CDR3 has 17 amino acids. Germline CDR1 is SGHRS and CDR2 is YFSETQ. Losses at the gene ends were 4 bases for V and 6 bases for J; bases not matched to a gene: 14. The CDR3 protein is CASSQVIFSTGDEKLFF. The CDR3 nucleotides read TGCGCCAGCAGCCAAGTCATTTTCTCGACAGGGGATGAAAAACTGTTTTTT. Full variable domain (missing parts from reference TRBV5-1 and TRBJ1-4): KAGVTQTPRYLIKTRGQQVTLSCSPISGHRSVSWYQQTPGQGLQFLFEYFSETQRNKGNFPGRFSGRQFSNSRSEMNVSTLELGDSALYLCASSQVIFSTGDEKLFFGSGTQLSVL.

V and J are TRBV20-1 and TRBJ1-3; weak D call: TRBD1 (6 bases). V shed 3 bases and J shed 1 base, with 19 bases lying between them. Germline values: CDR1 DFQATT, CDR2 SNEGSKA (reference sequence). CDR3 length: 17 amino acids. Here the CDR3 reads CSASRGAELLSGNTIYF. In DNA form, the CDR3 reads TGCAGTGCTAGCCGGGGGGCTGAGTTGTTATCTGGAAACACCATATATTTT.

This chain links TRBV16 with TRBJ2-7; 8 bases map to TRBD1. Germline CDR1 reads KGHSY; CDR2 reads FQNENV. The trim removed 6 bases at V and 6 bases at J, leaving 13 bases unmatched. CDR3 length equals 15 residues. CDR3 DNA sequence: TGTGCCAGCAGTCTCTCCGGGACAGGTGTACGCGAGCAGTACTTC. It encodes CASSLSGTGVREQYF.

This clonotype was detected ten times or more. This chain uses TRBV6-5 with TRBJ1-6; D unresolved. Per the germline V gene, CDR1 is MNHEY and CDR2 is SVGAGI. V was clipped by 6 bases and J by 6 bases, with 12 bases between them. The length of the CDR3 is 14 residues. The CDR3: CASRSGRRNSPLHF. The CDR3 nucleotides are TGTGCCAGCAGGTCCGGGAGACGTAATTCACCCCTCCACTTT.

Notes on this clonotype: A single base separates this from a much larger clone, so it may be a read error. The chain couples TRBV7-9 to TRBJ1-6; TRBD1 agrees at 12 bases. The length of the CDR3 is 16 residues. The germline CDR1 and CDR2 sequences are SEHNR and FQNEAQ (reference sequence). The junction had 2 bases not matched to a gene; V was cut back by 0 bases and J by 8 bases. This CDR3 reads CASSLAGTGGDSPLHF. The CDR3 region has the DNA TGTGCCAGCAGCTTAGCTGGGACAGGGGGCGATTCACCCCTCCACTTT.

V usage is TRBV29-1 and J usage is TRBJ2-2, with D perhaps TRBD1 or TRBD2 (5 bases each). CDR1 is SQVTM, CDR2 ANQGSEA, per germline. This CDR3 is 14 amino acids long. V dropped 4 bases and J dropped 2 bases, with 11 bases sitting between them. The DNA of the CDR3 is TGCAGCGTTGGAGGGGCAGGCAACACCGGGGAGCTGTTTTTT. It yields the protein CSVGGAGNTGELFF.